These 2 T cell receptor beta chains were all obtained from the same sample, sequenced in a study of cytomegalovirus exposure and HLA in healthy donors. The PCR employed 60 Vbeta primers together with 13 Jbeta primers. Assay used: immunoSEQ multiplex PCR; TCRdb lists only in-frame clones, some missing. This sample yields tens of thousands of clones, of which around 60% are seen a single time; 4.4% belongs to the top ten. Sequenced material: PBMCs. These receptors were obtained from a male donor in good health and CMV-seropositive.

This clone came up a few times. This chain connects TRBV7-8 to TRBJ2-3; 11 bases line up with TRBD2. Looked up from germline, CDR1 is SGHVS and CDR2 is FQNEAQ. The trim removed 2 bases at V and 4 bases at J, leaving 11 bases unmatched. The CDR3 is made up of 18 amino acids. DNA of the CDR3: TGTGCCAGCAGCTTAAAGGGGCGACTAGCGGGGTGGTCAGATACGCAGTATTTT. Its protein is CASSLKGRLAGWSDTQYF.

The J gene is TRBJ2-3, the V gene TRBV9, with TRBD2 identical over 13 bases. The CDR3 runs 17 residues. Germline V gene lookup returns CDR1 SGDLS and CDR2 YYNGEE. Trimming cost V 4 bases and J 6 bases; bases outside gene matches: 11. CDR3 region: CASSPPGLAGEEDTQYF. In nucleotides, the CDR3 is TGTGCCAGCAGCCCCCCAGGACTAGCGGGAGAGGAGGATACGCAGTATTTT.